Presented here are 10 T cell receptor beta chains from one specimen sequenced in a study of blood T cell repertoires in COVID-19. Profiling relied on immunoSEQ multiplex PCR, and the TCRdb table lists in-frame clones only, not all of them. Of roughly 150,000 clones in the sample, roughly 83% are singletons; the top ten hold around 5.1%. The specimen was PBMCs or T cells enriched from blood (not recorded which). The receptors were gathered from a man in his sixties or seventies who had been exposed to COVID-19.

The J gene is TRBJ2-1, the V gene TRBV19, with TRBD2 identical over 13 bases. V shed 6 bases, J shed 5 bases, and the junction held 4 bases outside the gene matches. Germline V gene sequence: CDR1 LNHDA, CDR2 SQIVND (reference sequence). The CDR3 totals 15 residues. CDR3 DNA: TGTGCCAGTAGCCCCGGACTAGCGGGGGACAATGAGCAGTTCTTC. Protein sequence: CASSPGLAGDNEQFF.

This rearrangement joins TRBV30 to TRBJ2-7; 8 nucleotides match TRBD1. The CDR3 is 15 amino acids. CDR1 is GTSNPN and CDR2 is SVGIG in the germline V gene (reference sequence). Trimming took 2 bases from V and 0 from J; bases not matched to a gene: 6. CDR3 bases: TGTGCCTGGAGTCCCAGGGGGCTGAGCTCCTACGAGCAGTACTTC. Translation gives CAWSPRGLSSYEQYF.

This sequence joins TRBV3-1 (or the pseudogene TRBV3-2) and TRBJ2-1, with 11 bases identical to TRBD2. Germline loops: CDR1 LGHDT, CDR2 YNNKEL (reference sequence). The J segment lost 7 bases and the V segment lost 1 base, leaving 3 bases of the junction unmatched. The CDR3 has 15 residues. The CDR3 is CASSQASGRLNEQFF. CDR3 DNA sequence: TGTGCCAGCAGCCAAGCTAGCGGGAGGTTGAATGAGCAGTTCTTC.

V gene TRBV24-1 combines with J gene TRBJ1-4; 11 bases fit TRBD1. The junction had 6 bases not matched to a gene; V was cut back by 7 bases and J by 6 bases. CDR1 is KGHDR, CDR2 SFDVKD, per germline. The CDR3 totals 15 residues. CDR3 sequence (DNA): TGTGCCACCAGCCAGGACAGGGGGCGGGATGAAAAACTGTTTTTT. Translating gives CATSQDRGRDEKLFF.

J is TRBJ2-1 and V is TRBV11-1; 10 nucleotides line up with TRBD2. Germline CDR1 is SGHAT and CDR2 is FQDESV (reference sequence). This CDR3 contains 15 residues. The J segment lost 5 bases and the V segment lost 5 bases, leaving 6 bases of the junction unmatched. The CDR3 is CASSIRTSGDNEQFF. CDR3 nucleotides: TGTGCCAGCAGCATAAGGACTAGCGGAGACAATGAGCAGTTCTTC.

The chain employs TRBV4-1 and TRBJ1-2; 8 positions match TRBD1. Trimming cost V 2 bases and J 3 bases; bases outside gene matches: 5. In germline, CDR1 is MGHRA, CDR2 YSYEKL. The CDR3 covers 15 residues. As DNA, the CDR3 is TGCGCCAGCAGCCAATCAGGGGGCTCAGACTATGGCTACACCTTC. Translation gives CASSQSGGSDYGYTF.

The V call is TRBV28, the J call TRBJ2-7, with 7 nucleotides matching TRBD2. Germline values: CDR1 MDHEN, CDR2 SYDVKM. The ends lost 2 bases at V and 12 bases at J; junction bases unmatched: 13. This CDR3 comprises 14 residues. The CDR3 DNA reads TGTGCCAGCAGTTTAGGGCCCCGAGCGGGAAGGAGGTACTTC. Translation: CASSLGPRAGRRYF.

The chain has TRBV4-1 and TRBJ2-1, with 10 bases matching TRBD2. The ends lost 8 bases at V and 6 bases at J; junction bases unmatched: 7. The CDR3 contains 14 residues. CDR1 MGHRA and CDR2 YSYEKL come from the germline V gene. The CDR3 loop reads CASGPRTSGNEQFF. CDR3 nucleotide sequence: TGCGCCAGCGGCCCCCGGACTAGCGGCAATGAGCAGTTCTTC.

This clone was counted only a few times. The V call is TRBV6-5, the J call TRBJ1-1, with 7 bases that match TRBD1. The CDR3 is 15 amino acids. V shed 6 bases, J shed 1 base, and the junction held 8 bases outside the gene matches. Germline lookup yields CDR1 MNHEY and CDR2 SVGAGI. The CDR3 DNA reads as TGTGCCAGCAGACCCCTGGGACAGCAGAACACTGAAGCTTTCTTT. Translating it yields CASRPLGQQNTEAFF.

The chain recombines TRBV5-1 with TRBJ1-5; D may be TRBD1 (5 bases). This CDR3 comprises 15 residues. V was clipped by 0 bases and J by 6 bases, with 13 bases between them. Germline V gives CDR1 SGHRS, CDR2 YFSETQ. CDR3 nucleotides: TGCGCCAGCAGCTTGGGGTCGGGGGTAGGTCAGCCCCAGCATTTT. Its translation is CASSLGSGVGQPQHF.